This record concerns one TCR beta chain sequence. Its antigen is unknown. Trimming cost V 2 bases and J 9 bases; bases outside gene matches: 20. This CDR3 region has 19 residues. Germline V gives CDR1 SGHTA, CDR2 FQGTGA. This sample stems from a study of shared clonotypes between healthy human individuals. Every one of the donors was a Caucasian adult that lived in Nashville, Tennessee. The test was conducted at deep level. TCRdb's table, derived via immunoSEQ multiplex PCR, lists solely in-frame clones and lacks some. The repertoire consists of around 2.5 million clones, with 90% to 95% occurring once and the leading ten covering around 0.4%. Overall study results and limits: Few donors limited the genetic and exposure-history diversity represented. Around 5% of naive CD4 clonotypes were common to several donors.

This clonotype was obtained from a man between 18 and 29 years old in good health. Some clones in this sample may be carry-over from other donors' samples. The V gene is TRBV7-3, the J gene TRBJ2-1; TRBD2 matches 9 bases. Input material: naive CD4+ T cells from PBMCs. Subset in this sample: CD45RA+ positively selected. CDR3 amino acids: CASSLGWTSVRGLGGEQFF. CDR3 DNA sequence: TGTGCCAGCAGCTTAGGTTGGACTAGCGTTCGAGGTTTGGGGGGTGAGCAGTTCTTC. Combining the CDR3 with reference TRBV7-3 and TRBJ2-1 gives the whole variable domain GAGVSQTPSNKVTEKGKYVELRCDPISGHTALYWYRQSLGQGPEFLIYFQGTGAADDSGLPNDRFFAVRPEGSVSTLKIQRTERGDSAVYLCASSLGWTSVRGLGGEQFFGPGTRLTVL.